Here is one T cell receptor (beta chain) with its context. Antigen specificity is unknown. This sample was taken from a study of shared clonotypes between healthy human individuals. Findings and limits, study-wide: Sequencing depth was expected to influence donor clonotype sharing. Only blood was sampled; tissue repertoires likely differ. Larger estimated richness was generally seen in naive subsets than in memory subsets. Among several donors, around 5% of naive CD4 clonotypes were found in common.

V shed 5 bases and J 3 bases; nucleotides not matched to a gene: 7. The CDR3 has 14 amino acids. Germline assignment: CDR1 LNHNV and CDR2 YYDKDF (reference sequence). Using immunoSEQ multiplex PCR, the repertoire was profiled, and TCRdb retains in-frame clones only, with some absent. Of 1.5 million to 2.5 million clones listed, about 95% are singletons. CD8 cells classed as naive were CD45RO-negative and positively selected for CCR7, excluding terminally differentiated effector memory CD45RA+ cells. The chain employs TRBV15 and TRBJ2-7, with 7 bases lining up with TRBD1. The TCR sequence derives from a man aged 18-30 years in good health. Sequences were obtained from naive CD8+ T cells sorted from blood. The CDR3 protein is CATSAGQADYEQYF. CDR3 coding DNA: TGTGCCACCAGCGCCGGACAGGCCGACTACGAGCAGTACTTC.